The 2 T cell receptor beta chains listed next were all sequenced from one sample in a study of neurological immune-mediated disorders. Time point of the sample: longitudinal time-point 2. TCRdb reprocessed the 5' RACE reads via MiXCR and lists one record per CDR3 protein. Of 55,000 to 65,000 distinct CDR3 sequences listed, more than 8% are singletons. Sequencing was carried out using PBMCs. These receptors originate from a man aged 25-45 years in good health.

This clonotype has ten or more counts. This sequence joins TRBV7-3 and TRBJ2-2; 10 bases line up with TRBD2. CDR1 is SGHTA and CDR2 is FQGTGA in the germline V gene. Trimming at V came to 1 base and at J to 2 bases, leaving 1 base not matched to a gene. The CDR3 has 16 residues. The CDR3 region has the DNA TGTGCCAGCAGCTTAAAACTAGCGGGAAACACCGGGGAGCTGTTTTTT. Translation: CASSLKLAGNTGELFF.

This clonotype was recorded many times. This rearrangement joins TRBV12-3 or TRBV12-4 to TRBJ2-7; the D gene is possibly TRBD2 (6 bases). V was shortened by 5 bases and J by 0 bases, with 14 bases between the two germline ends. CDR3 length: 15 amino acids. The chain's CDR3 is CASSRIAASSYEQYF. CDR3 bases: TGTGCCAGCAGTCGTATAGCGGCTTCCTCCTACGAGCAGTACTTC.